There are a few counts of the clone carrying this T cell receptor beta chain. The antigen is not known. A previously described protocol, modified, built RNA-based TCR cDNA libraries. Per the study methods: Each library had roughly 2 to 3.6 million CDR3 reads and about 100,000 to nearly 500,000 clonotypes. One entry per CDR3 protein results from TCRdb running MiXCR on the 5' RACE reads. The V and J calls here are based on TCRdb, not the publication. The repertoire has 350,000 to 450,000 distinct CDR3 sequences, 28% of them found once; the top ten carry around 5.6%. This specimen belongs to a study of identical twins' blood T cells. Overall study results and limits: Environmental influences on twin similarity could not be excluded. Twins shared more top CDR3 clonotypes than unrelated donors did.

This CDR3 region has 15 residues. Germline-derived CDR1 and CDR2 are SEHNR and FQNEAQ (reference sequence). V gave up 7 bases and J gave up 6 bases; unmatched junction bases: 13. This chain connects TRBV7-9 to TRBJ2-3, with 7 bases matching TRBD2. This sequence was found in a woman aged 18 to 55 in good health. The sample consisted of PBMCs. The CDR3 sequence is CASIGAGESPDTQYF. CDR3 DNA sequence: TGTGCCAGCATCGGCGCGGGAGAAAGTCCGGATACGCAGTATTTT.